These 21 T cell receptor beta chains were all obtained from the same sample, sequenced in a study of OX40 agonist ivuxolimab in advanced cancers. Here immunoSEQ multiplex PCR was the method, and the copy in TCRdb shows in-frame clones only, minus some. In the table there are fewer than 65,000 clones, 82% of which are singletons. Sequences were derived from CD4+ or CD8+ T cells sorted from blood, sampled in a trial of the OX40 agonist ivuxolimab. All receptors come from an adult with an advanced solid tumor such as melanoma, head and neck, liver or kidney cancer.

The chain uses TRBV11-2 and TRBJ1-5; D may be TRBD1 (5 bases). Trimming pared 1 base from V and 11 bases from J, leaving 9 bases between. The CDR3 covers 12 residues. The germline V gene encodes CDR1 SGHAT and CDR2 FQNNGV. The CDR3 DNA sequence: TGTGCCAGCAGCTTAGCCGGGGGGGCCCAGCATTTT. Protein product: CASSLAGGAQHF.

This sequence joins TRBV7-8 and TRBJ1-1; no reliable D call. The V gene lost 2 bases and the J gene lost 11 bases, with 18 bases spanning the gap. From germline, CDR1 is SGHVS and CDR2 FQNEAQ. The CDR3 contains 14 residues. CDR3 sequence (DNA): TGTGCCAGCAGCTTATTCCCGACTGCATCGGGGGCTTTCTTT. Its translation is CASSLFPTASGAFF.

This clone showed up just a few times. J is TRBJ2-5 and V is TRBV6-5; possibly TRBD1 or TRBD2 for D (6 bases each). The germline V gene encodes CDR1 MNHEY and CDR2 SVGAGI. The V gene lost 6 bases and the J gene lost 2 bases, with 16 bases spanning the gap. The CDR3 sequence is 15 residues long. DNA of the CDR3: TGTGCCAGCAGGCGACGGTTAGGGGGGCAAGAGACCCAGTACTTC. Encoded protein: CASRRRLGGQETQYF.

This rearrangement joins TRBV4-3 to TRBJ1-5; D is undetermined. Germline V gene sequence: CDR1 LGHNA, CDR2 YSLEER. The CDR3 consists of 13 residues. V lost 6 bases to trimming and J lost 6 bases, with 12 bases between them. The CDR3 DNA reads TGCGCCAGCAGTAAAACGCGTCGTCAGCCCCAGCATTTT. Its protein product is CASSKTRRQPQHF.

The chain carries TRBV6-1 and TRBJ2-7, with 12 bases that match TRBD2. The trim removed 2 bases at V and 0 bases at J, leaving 8 bases unmatched. There are 18 residues in the CDR3. CDR1 MNHNS and CDR2 SASEGT come from the germline V gene. The DNA of the CDR3 is TGTGCCAGCAGTGAACAACCGGGACTAGCGGGCCTCTCCTACGAGCAGTACTTC. Its translation is CASSEQPGLAGLSYEQYF.

The chain couples TRBV28 to TRBJ2-3; 7 nucleotides match TRBD1. CDR1 and CDR2 (germline): MDHEN, SYDVKM. V was clipped by 7 bases and J by 1 base; unmatched bases: 8. CDR3 length: 15 residues. Written as DNA, the CDR3 is TGTGCCAGCACCTTAGGGGGCTCGGGCACAGATACGCAGTATTTT. As protein: CASTLGGSGTDTQYF. The full variable domain, completed using reference TRBV28 and TRBJ2-3, is DVKVTQSSRYLVKRTGEKVFLECVQDMDHENMFWYRQDPGLGLRLIYFSYDVKMKEKGDIPEGYSVSREKKERFSLILESASTNQTSMYLCASTLGGSGTDTQYFGPGTRLTVL.

The chain employs TRBV19 and TRBJ1-2; no reliable D call. This CDR3 comprises 13 residues. The V gene's germline CDR1 is LNHDA and CDR2 SQIVND (reference sequence). Trimming took off 0 bases at V and 7 bases at J, with 9 bases between the two ends. The CDR3 DNA follows: TGTGCCAGTAGTATAGATCCCTTCGTTGGCTACACCTTC. As protein: CASSIDPFVGYTF.

This clone was detected once. The junction differs from germline at one of its ends, possibly a read error. The chain employs TRBV9 and TRBJ2-2, with D perhaps assigned TRBD1 or TRBD2 (5 bases each). The length of the CDR3 is 16 residues. Per germline, CDR1 SGDLS and CDR2 YYNGEE. The CDR3 DNA follows: TGTGTCAGCAGCGTAGCGAAGTCCCAGGGTCCTAGGGAGCTGTTTTTT. It translates to CVSSVAKSQGPRELFF.

This clone occurred a few times. The V call is TRBV30, the J call TRBJ1-5; D uncertain. V shed 0 bases and J shed 6 bases, with 18 bases lying between them. The CDR3 is made up of 16 amino acids. The germline gives CDR1 GTSNPN, CDR2 SVGIG (reference sequence). CDR3 bases: TGTGCCTGGAGTGTCACGCGACCCTGGCGTGGTCAGCCCCAGCATTTT. This encodes CAWSVTRPWRGQPQHF.

This clone was counted once. The chain carries TRBV7-6 and TRBJ2-2; TRBD1 agrees at 8 bases. This CDR3 has 16 amino acids. Germline assignment: CDR1 SGHVS and CDR2 FNYEAQ. Trimming cost V 5 bases and J 4 bases; bases outside gene matches: 9. The CDR3 DNA is TGTGCCAGCAGCGGAGGGACAGGAGGGTTCACCGGGGAGCTGTTTTTT. Its translation is CASSGGTGGFTGELFF.

This clone came up a few times. Other nucleotide sequences from this sample produce the same CDR3. The V call is TRBV5-6, the J call TRBJ1-1; D ambiguous. Germline values: CDR1 SGHDT, CDR2 YYEEEE. V lost 2 bases and J 0 bases, leaving 5 bases between the germline ends. This CDR3 region has 13 residues. CDR3 sequence: CASSLGLNTEAFF. CDR3 coding DNA: TGTGCCAGCAGCTTAGGGCTGAACACTGAAGCTTTCTTT.

The V gene is TRBV4-1, the J gene TRBJ2-3, with TRBD2 identical over 14 bases. CDR1 and CDR2 (germline): MGHRA, YSYEKL. V gave up 5 bases and J gave up 1 base; unmatched junction bases: 8. The CDR3 length is 18 residues. CDR3 in DNA: TGCGCCAGCAGCTTGGGACTAGCGGGAGTGTTCGGCACAGATACGCAGTATTTT. It encodes CASSLGLAGVFGTDTQYF.

The chain couples TRBV29-1 to TRBJ2-7, with TRBD1 matching 7 bases. With V trimmed by 6 bases and J by 6 bases, 8 bases remained unmatched. Per germline, CDR1 SQVTM and CDR2 ANQGSEA. The length of the CDR3 is 12 residues. The CDR3 protein is CSVATDRAEQYF. CDR3 DNA: TGCAGCGTCGCCACCGACAGGGCCGAGCAGTACTTC.

The chain's CDR3 is CASREPGVRGRPGELFF. In DNA form, the CDR3 reads TGTGCCAGCAGGGAACCGGGAGTCAGGGGGCGCCCCGGGGAGCTGTTTTTT. The chain combines TRBV2 with TRBJ2-2; TRBD1 matches 8 bases. The CDR3 length is 17 residues. J gave up 6 bases and V 6 bases, and 15 bases lay outside the gene matches. The V gene's germline CDR1 is SNHLY and CDR2 FYNNEI.

V gene TRBV15 combines with J gene TRBJ2-5; no firm D call. V dropped 0 bases and J dropped 5 bases, with 7 bases sitting between them. CDR1 is LNHNV, CDR2 YYDKDF, per germline (reference sequence). The CDR3 extends over 13 amino acids. The CDR3 spells CATSRDPTETQYF. As DNA, the CDR3 is TGTGCCACCAGCAGAGATCCGACGGAGACCCAGTACTTC.

There are a few counts of this clone. The chain recombines TRBV2 with TRBJ1-1; D might be TRBD1 (5 bases). The CDR3 runs to 14 residues. Germline V gene lookup returns CDR1 SNHLY and CDR2 FYNNEI. V was pared by 4 bases and J by 4 bases, with 13 bases between. CDR3 residues: CASSARGGTTEAFF. Written as DNA, the CDR3 is TGTGCCAGCAGTGCCCGGGGAGGGACCACTGAAGCTTTCTTT.

On this clone itself: The junction does not match germline at one end; this may be a read error. This sequence joins TRBV19 and TRBJ1-4; D possibly corresponds to TRBD1 (5 bases). Germline-derived CDR1 and CDR2 are LNHDA and SQIVND (reference sequence). There are 13 residues in the CDR3. The CDR3 region has the DNA TGTGCCAGTAGTAGGGGCCCCGATGACAAACTGTTTTTT. It translates to CASSRGPDDKLFF.

The V gene is TRBV16, the J gene TRBJ2-2; D call uncertain. This CDR3 comprises 14 residues. Germline CDR1 KGHSY, CDR2 FQNENV. V lost 0 bases, J lost 3 bases, and 5 bases lay in between. This chain's CDR3 is CASSQSADTGELFF. The CDR3 DNA reads TGTGCCAGCAGCCAATCTGCCGACACCGGGGAGCTGTTTTTT.

The rearrangement uses TRBV28 and TRBJ2-7; unclear D gene. Germline CDR1 is MDHEN and CDR2 is SYDVKM. The CDR3 spans 13 residues. V lost 7 bases, J lost 4 bases, and 14 bases lay in between. The CDR3 region has the DNA TGTGCCAGCAACCCTCCCCGGGCTTACGAGCAGTACTTC. Translated, it gives CASNPPRAYEQYF.

This clone was seen more than once but under ten times. In DNA, the CDR3 is TGCGCCAGCAGCCTGGGGGGGTTAGATAGCAATCAGCCCCAGCATTTT. It specifies CASSLGGLDSNQPQHF. The chain carries TRBV5-1 and TRBJ1-5; a weak D match, TRBD1 (5 bases). Trimming took off 4 bases at V and 0 bases at J, with 14 bases between the two ends. CDR3 length equals 16 residues. In germline, CDR1 is SGHRS, CDR2 YFSETQ.

This chain links TRBV27 with TRBJ1-6, with 8 bases that match TRBD1. The germline gives CDR1 MNHEY, CDR2 SMNVEV (reference sequence). This CDR3 comprises 14 residues. The V and J ends lost 6 bases and 9 bases, in that order; junction bases with no gene match: 7. The CDR3 DNA reads TGTGCCAGCAGCCAAGGACAGGGCCGTTCACCCCTCCACTTT. Translated: CASSQGQGRSPLHF.